The rows below give T cell receptor beta chains drawn from one sample of a study of blood T cell repertoires in COVID-19. Measured with immunoSEQ multiplex PCR; TCRdb has only the in-frame clones, and not every one. Here the sample spans roughly 200,000 clones, approximately 80% being singletons. What was sequenced was PBMCs or T cells enriched from blood (not recorded which). Receptors were obtained from a man in his forties or fifties who had recovered from COVID-19. Both conserved end residues are part of each CDR3. Each record gives: D gene, J gene, V gene, clone size, CDR3 DNA, CDR3 protein. D genes are given only for firm matches. The size field is filled for only some rows; it gives once, few, many or a size class.

NA	TRBJ2-2	TRBV13	once	TGTGCCAGCAGCTTAGAGGGGAATACCGGGGAGCTGTTTTTT	CASSLEGNTGELFF
NA	TRBJ1-3	TRBV5-1	NA	TGCGCCAGCAGCTCCGGGGGGACGCTAGACACCATATATTTT	CASSSGGTLDTIYF
TRBD2	TRBJ2-1	TRBV18	NA	TGTGCCAGCTCACGGGTTCCTAGCGGGATAAGACCCTACAATGAGCAGTTCTTC	CASSRVPSGIRPYNEQFF
TRBD1	TRBJ1-3	TRBV5-1	NA	TGCGCCAGCAGCTTGTTAGGTTTACAGGGGGCTGGAAACACCATATATTTT	CASSLLGLQGAGNTIYF
NA	TRBJ1-1	TRBV29-1	NA	TGCAGCGGATCGGCAGGGAAGGCTGAAGCTTTCTTT	CSGSAGKAEAFF
TRBD1	TRBJ1-2	TRBV19	NA	TGTGCCAGTAGTGTCACAGGGGATTCCGATGGCTACACCTTC	CASSVTGDSDGYTF
NA	TRBJ2-2	TRBV11-3	NA	TGTGCCAGCAGCGGGGGGGCGTACACCGGGGAGCTGTTTTTT	CASSGGAYTGELFF
NA	TRBJ1-4	TRBV2	NA	TGTGCCAGCAGTGAAGATTCGAGGAGGTTGCTGTTTTTT	CASSEDSRRLLFF
NA	TRBJ1-2	TRBV11-2	NA	TGTGCCAGCAGCTTAGATCGAACTGTGAAGCCCTATGGCTACACCTTC	CASSLDRTVKPYGYTF
NA	TRBJ1-3	TRBV9	few	TGTGCCAGCAGCCCTGAGGCGGGGGATTGGAGGAACACCATATATTTT	CASSPEAGDWRNTIYF
TRBD1	TRBJ1-3	TRBV5-4	NA	TGTGCCAGCAGCCCGGGACAGGTCGGCTCTGGAAACACCATATATTTT	CASSPGQVGSGNTIYF
TRBD1	TRBJ1-2	TRBV3-1/TRBV3-2	few	TGTGCCAGCAGCCAGAAGACAGGGGGAGCTGGTGGCTACACCTTC	CASSQKTGGAGGYTF
NA	TRBJ2-3	TRBV7-9	NA	TGTGCCAGCAGCTTTACAGCTGATACGCAGTATTTT	CASSFTADTQYF
TRBD2	TRBJ2-2	TRBV5-1	NA	TGCGCCAGCAGCGGACTAGCGGGATCCGCCGGGGAGCTGTTTTTT	CASSGLAGSAGELFF
NA	TRBJ1-1	TRBV2	NA	TGTGCCAGCAGTGTTGAGGGGAACACTGAAGCTTTCTTT	CASSVEGNTEAFF
NA	TRBJ1-3	TRBV25-1	NA	TGTGCCAGCCAGGGGACGGGACCTGGAAACACCATATATTTT	CASQGTGPGNTIYF
NA	TRBJ1-2	TRBV11-2	NA	TGTGCCAGCAGCCCGGGGGGGTTTCATGGCTACACCTTC	CASSPGGFHGYTF
TRBD2	TRBJ2-1	TRBV15	NA	TGTGCCACCAGCAGAGATCGCGGACTAGCGGGGGTCTACAATGAGCAGTTCTTC	CATSRDRGLAGVYNEQFF
NA	TRBJ2-2	TRBV10-3	few	TGTGCCATCAGTGGTTCACACGGGGGGAACACCGGGGAGCTGTTTTTT	CAISGSHGGNTGELFF
TRBD1	TRBJ1-3	TRBV9	NA	TGTGCCAGCAGCGTAGGACAGGGAGTAAACACCATATATTTT	CASSVGQGVNTIYF
NA	TRBJ2-7	TRBV9	once	TGTGCCAGCAGCCCGGGGGGCGACGAGCAGTACTTC	CASSPGGDEQYF
TRBD2	TRBJ2-3	TRBV15	few	TGTGCCACCAGCAGAGGTAGCGGGGGGGAAGATACGCAGTATTTT	CATSRGSGGEDTQYF
NA	TRBJ1-1	TRBV20-1	NA	TGCAGTGCTAGTGGGGGGGGGCTTGGAGCTTTCTTT	CSASGGGLGAFF
TRBD1	TRBJ2-2	TRBV24-1	NA	TGTGCCACCAGTAGACAGGGTGACACCGGGGAGCTGTTTTTT	CATSRQGDTGELFF
NA	TRBJ1-5	TRBV4-1	few	TGCGCCAGCAGCCAAGGCCTTTTTAGGGGAAGCAATCAGCCCCAGCATTTT	CASSQGLFRGSNQPQHF
TRBD2	TRBJ2-7	TRBV5-1	NA	TGCGCCAGCTCCCGGACTAGCGGGAGCTACTCCTACGAGCAGTACTTC	CASSRTSGSYSYEQYF
NA	TRBJ1-4	TRBV19	NA	TGTGCCAGTAGTAAAGACTTTAATGAAAAACTGTTTTTT	CASSKDFNEKLFF
NA	TRBJ1-3	TRBV2	NA	TGTGCCAGCAGTCCACAGGGATCTCGGTCTGGAAACACCATATATTTT	CASSPQGSRSGNTIYF
TRBD2	TRBJ2-5	TRBV2	NA	TGTGCCAGCAGTAAGCGGGGGGCCTACCAAGAGACCCAGTACTTC	CASSKRGAYQETQYF
NA	TRBJ1-5	TRBV2	NA	TGTGCCAGCAGTAGGGACACCATAGCTAATCAGCCCCAGCATTTT	CASSRDTIANQPQHF
NA	TRBJ1-1	TRBV3-1/TRBV3-2	NA	TGTGCCAGCAGCCTTAGACAGGCGACGAACACTGAAGCTTTCTTT	CASSLRQATNTEAFF
TRBD1	TRBJ2-6	TRBV18	NA	TGTGCCAGCTCACCCCTCCGACAGGGAACTGGGGCCAACGTCCTGACTTTC	CASSPLRQGTGANVLTF
NA	TRBJ2-7	TRBV5-5	NA	TGTGCCAGCAGCACACAGGGCCCCCACGAGCAGTACTTC	CASSTQGPHEQYF
NA	TRBJ1-1	TRBV7-9	NA	TGTGCCAGCAGCCCTCCCGGGAACACTGAAGCTTTCTTT	CASSPPGNTEAFF
NA	TRBJ1-1	TRBV18	NA	TGTGCCAGCTCACCTTCACAGGACCGCATGAACACTGAAGCTTTCTTT	CASSPSQDRMNTEAFF
TRBD2	TRBJ2-3	TRBV9	NA	TGTGCCAGCAGCGTAGTTGGGAGCGGGGGGTTCACAGATACGCAGTATTTT	CASSVVGSGGFTDTQYF
NA	TRBJ2-5	TRBV7-9	NA	TGTGCCAGCAGCTTCAGGTATCAAGAGACCCAGTACTTC	CASSFRYQETQYF
NA	TRBJ2-3	TRBV7-3	NA	TGTGCCAGCAGCTTTACAGGGAGTGGTACGCAGTATTTT	CASSFTGSGTQYF
NA	TRBJ1-5	TRBV21-1	NA	TGTGCCAGCAGCTTCCAGCGCCCCGCCAGGGCGGGGGGTCAGCCCCAGCATTTT	CASSFQRPARAGGQPQHF
TRBD1	TRBJ2-5	TRBV24-1	NA	TGTGCCACCAATCCAGGGGGCGCAGGAGAGACCCAGTACTTC	CATNPGGAGETQYF
NA	TRBJ1-2	TRBV7-9	once	TGTGCCAGCAGCTTAGAGGCCAGGGGACCCGATGGCTACACCTTC	CASSLEARGPDGYTF
NA	TRBJ1-2	TRBV15	NA	TGTGCCACCAGTATGGCCTCCTATGGCTACACCTTC	CATSMASYGYTF
NA	TRBJ2-2	TRBV7-9	NA	TGTGCCAGCAGCCGAGAGGCGAACACCGGGGAGCTGTTTTTT	CASSREANTGELFF
NA	TRBJ1-4	TRBV5-4	NA	TGTGCCAGCAGCCTTCAGGGCTGGGGCACTAATGAAAAACTGTTTTTT	CASSLQGWGTNEKLFF
NA	TRBJ2-3	TRBV4-1	NA	TGCGCCAGCAGCCGAGACCAGGGCACAGATACGCAGTATTTT	CASSRDQGTDTQYF
NA	TRBJ2-7	TRBV27	NA	TGTGCCAGCTCGGGACTTGTGAGAAACGAGCAGTACTTC	CASSGLVRNEQYF
TRBD1	TRBJ1-3	TRBV7-2	NA	TGTGCCAGCAGCTTAGTGGGGACAGGGGGGAACACCATATATTTT	CASSLVGTGGNTIYF
NA	TRBJ2-7	TRBV3-1/TRBV3-2	NA	TGTGCCAGCAGCCAAGGGCTAGCCCACGAGCAGTACTTC	CASSQGLAHEQYF
TRBD2	TRBJ2-1	TRBV6-5	NA	TGTGCCAGCACCATTCCGGGACTAGCGGGAGGCGAGCAGTTCTTC	CASTIPGLAGGEQFF
NA	TRBJ1-2	TRBV7-6	NA	TGTGCCAGCAGCTTAGCTGGTGGAGCATCGGCAAACTATGGCTACACCTTC	CASSLAGGASANYGYTF
TRBD2	TRBJ2-7	TRBV27	NA	TGTGCCAGCAGTTTAAGCTGGCGGGGGGGCAGGTACGAGCAGTACTTC	CASSLSWRGGRYEQYF
NA	TRBJ2-5	TRBV19	NA	TGTGCCACCGCCATTGGGGGGAACCAAGAGACCCAGTACTTC	CATAIGGNQETQYF
NA	TRBJ1-6	TRBV3-1/TRBV3-2	NA	TGTGCCAGCAGCCCTGGACAGAGCTCCTATAATTCACCCCTCCACTTT	CASSPGQSSYNSPLHF
NA	TRBJ1-4	TRBV29-1	NA	TGCAGCGTTGTATCGGCCTCGTTGGTCGGAGGTGAAAAACTGTTTTTT	CSVVSASLVGGEKLFF
TRBD1	TRBJ1-1	TRBV2	NA	TGTGCCAGCAGTGGGGACAGGGGGCGAGGCACTGAAGCTTTCTTT	CASSGDRGRGTEAFF
NA	TRBJ1-1	TRBV30	NA	TGTGCCTGGAACCACTATCTGAAGGTGAACACTGAAGCTTTCTTT	CAWNHYLKVNTEAFF
TRBD1	TRBJ2-7	TRBV10-2	NA	TGCGCCAGCAGTGCGCCTGGGACAGGGGGCCACGAGCAGTACTTC	CASSAPGTGGHEQYF